The sequence of this T cell receptor beta chain was determined in a study of blood T cell repertoires in COVID-19 (dated by TCRdb to about 2020). Regarding the complete study: The collaborator samples originated in the United States, Italy and Spain and spanned the acute and convalescent phases of COVID-19. The prospective study material was composed of cDNA or gDNA derived from T cells, B-cell-depleted T cells, or PBMCs. Subjects who had been exposed to COVID-19, were actively infected with it, or had recovered from it provided the deeply sampled blood TCRbeta repertoires that made up the dataset. The repertoires were released in a freely available public database intended as a resource for research on the immune response to SARS-CoV-2. The samples were drawn from the first 160 participants of the ongoing ImmuneRACE study and from some 1,300 subjects provided by 6 global collaborators. A de-identified subject ID, COVID-19 status, age in years and sex were almost always included in the sample metadata. Where available, HLA class I and class II types were taken from metadata supplied by the sample provider and were not determined by assay-based typing. Overall results and qualifications from the work: Clinical and demographic metadata were provided uncurated, with the amount varying by source and participant.

Trimming takes 9 bases off V and 1 base off J; junction bases not matched to a gene: 7. The germline V gene supplies CDR1 ENHRY and CDR2 SYGVKD. The CDR3 holds 14 amino acids from the cysteine to the phenylalanine. Only CDR3 DNA remains: 42 bases, in frame from the first base. With respect to this clone: What antigen it recognizes has not been identified. No base quality information exists; no much larger clone differs at one position.

TCRbeta CDR3 regions were amplified from genomic DNA using the immunoSEQ Assay, a bias-controlled multiplex PCR. The study's processing was this. Within the assay, amplification of reference gene primers was used to estimate how many nucleated cells each sample contained. To quantify the absolute abundance of each unique TCRbeta CDR3 rearrangement, sequence reads were collapsed and filtered. For each sample, productive Simpson clonality was calculated as the square root of Simpson's diversity index across productive rearrangements. Imported from immuneACCESS, the table was reduced by TCRdb to in-frame sequences with V and J called. These copies leave out some clones; in studies compared against another copy, an unresolved V gene accounts for under half, and the cause of the remainder is not known. From that table come the V and J calls and clone size; the DNA was used to work out D and trimming. The sample contains 260,000 or so clones, approximately 86% of them found a single time. 2.6% of the sample rests with the top ten.

Participants in the prospective study were enrolled through a virtual design, were aged 18 to 89 years, and lived in approximately 24 United States geographic areas. To assign participants to cohorts, the prospective study relied on clinical history that participants themselves reported in a screening survey and a study questionnaire. In the prospective study, mobile phlebotomists collected whole blood, serum and a nasopharyngeal or oropharyngeal swab from each participant. Participants in the prospective study had the option to provide additional blood draws and questionnaires over a roughly 2-month period. Before DNA extraction, blood samples from the prospective study were shipped at room temperature or frozen.

The chain links TRBV10-3 with TRBJ1-1; the central 8 bases match TRBD1. Material: PBMCs or T cells enriched from blood (not recorded which). This sequence originates from a woman aged 25 to 39 with acute COVID-19. The DNA sequence reads TGTGCCATTTGGACAGGGATAGGGAACACTGAAGCTTTCTTT. This encodes CAIWTGIGNTEAFF.